A selection of T cell receptor beta chains follows, all from one sample in a study of T cell repertoires in cytomegalovirus infection. TCRdb re-derived calls from the reads in MiXCR, one entry per CDR3 protein. Of 350,000 to 450,000 distinct CDR3 sequences detected, 15% to 20% appear once; the ten largest clones hold less than 9.5%. The sample consisted of PBMCs. These receptors were collected from a human donor in good health (CMV status not recorded). Some clones in this sample may be carry-over from other donors' samples. CDR3s include the opening cysteine and the closing phenylalanine or tryptophan. D genes are given only for firm matches. Expanded clones are given a class, and other clones once, few, many or no size at all.

v_call,j_call,d_call,clone_size,cdr3_aa,cdr3_nt
TRBV5-1,TRBJ2-7,TRBD1,few,CASSIRDRALDEQYF,TGCGCCAGCAGTATCCGGGACAGGGCATTGGACGAGCAGTACTTC
TRBV28,TRBJ2-3,NA,NA,CASSRRVGTQTDTQYF,TGTGCCAGCAGCCGACGTGTTGGGACTCAGACAGATACGCAGTATTTT
TRBV11-2,TRBJ2-3,TRBD1,few,CASSLFQGARTDTQYF,TGTGCCAGCAGCTTATTTCAGGGGGCGAGGACAGATACGCAGTATTTT
TRBV7-2,TRBJ2-7,TRBD2,many,CASSFSMGGSYSYEQYF,TGTGCCAGCAGCTTCTCCATGGGGGGGAGTTACTCCTACGAGCAGTACTTC
TRBV11-2,TRBJ2-7,TRBD1,few,CASSRGGQGPYEEQYF,TGTGCCAGCAGCCGGGGCGGACAGGGGCCATACGAAGAGCAGTACTTC
TRBV2,TRBJ1-2,NA,NA,CASSELTYYGYTF,TGTGCCAGCAGTGAGCTGACTTACTATGGCTACACCTTC
TRBV7-2,TRBJ2-7,TRBD2,many,CATRAGASYEQYF,TGTGCCACCAGAGCGGGAGCTTCTTACGAGCAGTACTTC
TRBV6-2/TRBV6-3,TRBJ2-3,NA,many,CASSYLDQTSDTQYF,TGTGCCAGCAGTTACCTTGATCAGACCTCAGATACGCAGTATTTT
TRBV19,TRBJ1-1,NA,few,CASSRVRDTEAFF,TGTGCCAGTAGCAGAGTCAGGGACACTGAAGCTTTCTTT
TRBV29-1,TRBJ1-1,TRBD1,few,CSVAGDREGTEAFF,TGCAGCGTCGCCGGGGACAGGGAGGGGACTGAAGCTTTCTTT
TRBV7-8,TRBJ2-1,NA,NA,CASSLGGIEQFF,TGTGCCAGCAGCTTAGGTGGGATAGAGCAGTTCTTC
TRBV7-9,TRBJ2-3,TRBD2,NA,CASSIGTSGSPGTDTQYF,TGTGCCAGCAGCATCGGGACTAGCGGGAGCCCGGGCACAGATACGCAGTATTTT
TRBV7-2,TRBJ1-6,NA,many,CASSQGTSLSPLHF,TGTGCCAGTTCCCAAGGGACATCCCTTTCACCCCTCCACTTT
TRBV14,TRBJ1-1,NA,many,CASSQDYQNTEAFF,TGTGCCAGCAGCCAAGATTATCAAAACACTGAAGCTTTCTTT
TRBV7-8,TRBJ2-4,NA,many,CASSLALRQGLAKNIQYF,TGTGCCAGCAGCTTAGCGTTACGACAAGGATTAGCCAAAAACATTCAGTACTTC
TRBV27,TRBJ1-6,NA,NA,CASSSHNGLGEALHF,TGTGCCAGCAGTTCCCACAACGGACTCGGCGAGGCCCTCCACTTT
TRBV5-4,TRBJ2-1,TRBD2,many,CASSLGGLATYNEQFF,TGTGCCAGCAGCTTAGGGGGACTAGCGACATACAATGAGCAGTTCTTC
TRBV7-8,TRBJ2-5,NA,many,CASSLARSGRGGETQYF,TGTGCCAGCAGCTTAGCGCGGAGTGGCAGGGGAGGGGAGACCCAGTACTTC
TRBV29-1,TRBJ2-7,NA,few,CSVDRDSPGGEQYF,TGCAGCGTAGACCGGGACAGCCCGGGGGGGGAGCAGTACTTC
TRBV19,TRBJ2-1,NA,NA,CASSIELGTPRQFF,TGTGCCAGTAGTATAGAACTAGGTACCCCTAGGCAGTTCTTC
TRBV2,TRBJ2-2,TRBD2,few,CASSELAGGHQGTGELFF,TGTGCCAGCAGTGAACTCGCGGGAGGGCATCAGGGCACCGGGGAGCTGTTTTTT